The 9 T cell receptor beta chains below come from one sample, sequenced in a study of T cell repertoires in cytomegalovirus infection. No cognate antigen is known for these TCRs. TCRdb ran MiXCR on the reads and lists one entry per CDR3 protein. The data hold 150,000 to 200,000 distinct CDR3 sequences, with less than 25% observed a single time. Source: CD8+ T cells from cultured PBMCs, taken from culture after CMV antigen stimulation. Receptors were obtained from a human donor in good health (CMV status not recorded). Some clones in this sample may be carry-over from other donors' samples.

This clonotype was detected ten times or more. This rearrangement joins TRBV7-9 to TRBJ1-6; possibly TRBD1 for D (5 bases). Germline V gene sequence: CDR1 SEHNR, CDR2 FQNEAQ (reference sequence). There are 17 residues in the CDR3. V was trimmed by 4 bases and J by 10 bases, leaving 23 bases between them. For the CDR3, the DNA is TGTGCCAGCAGCTCCCACGATATGGGCGGGGGACGGTCACCCCTCCACTTT. Its translation is CASSSHDMGGGRSPLHF.

The chain has TRBV7-9 and TRBJ2-7; D is ambiguous. CDR3 length: 14 amino acids. CDR1 and CDR2 from the germline V gene are SEHNR and FQNEAQ (reference sequence). Trimming took 7 bases from V and 2 from J, leaving 15 bases between them. For the CDR3, the DNA is TGTGCCAGCACGGCCCCCCGGAATCCCTACGAGCAGTACTTC. Its translation: CASTAPRNPYEQYF.

This clonotype was observed a handful of times. CDR3 nucleotide sequence: TGTGCCAGCAGCTTAGCCCCCGTGCATCAGCCCCAGCATTTT. Residues: CASSLAPVHQPQHF. The rearrangement uses TRBV7-8 and TRBJ1-5, with D hard to call. Germline-derived CDR1 and CDR2 are SGHVS and FQNEAQ. CDR3 length: 14 amino acids. Trimming shortened V by 0 bases and J by 5 bases, and 8 bases separated the two germline ends. Complete variable domain (other parts from reference TRBV7-8 and TRBJ1-5): GAGVSQSPRYKVAKRGQDVALRCDPISGHVSLFWYQQALGQGPEFLTYFQNEAQLDKSGLPSDRFFAERPEGSVSTLKIQRTQQEDSAVYLCASSLAPVHQPQHFGDGTRLSIL.

This chain connects TRBV12-3 or TRBV12-4 to TRBJ1-1; D remains ambiguous. The V and J ends lost 1 base and 1 base respectively, with 7 bases between them. The CDR3 is 14 residues long. The CDR3 protein is CASSLVMPNTEAFF. Here the CDR3 DNA reads TGTGCCAGCAGTTTAGTAATGCCGAACACTGAAGCTTTCTTT.

Here the CDR3 reads CASSASGTPNQPQHF. The CDR3 nucleotides read TGTGCCAGCAGCGCCTCCGGGACACCGAATCAGCCCCAGCATTTT. V and J are TRBV25-1 and TRBJ1-5; a possible D gene is TRBD1 (6 bases). The V end lost 6 bases, the J end lost 4 bases, and 16 bases lay between the germline ends. The CDR3 has 15 amino acids. CDR1 is MGHDK and CDR2 is SYGVNS in the germline V gene.

In this sample, this clonotype turned up a few times. The chain joins TRBV9 to TRBJ1-2; D uncertain. The CDR3 is made up of 14 amino acids. Looked up from germline, CDR1 is SGDLS and CDR2 is YYNGEE. V lost 0 bases and J 7 bases, leaving 13 bases between the germline ends. CDR3 sequence reads: CASSVAIGNRGYTF. DNA for the CDR3: TGTGCCAGCAGCGTAGCAATAGGGAATCGTGGCTACACCTTC.

This chain's CDR3 is CASSRIRTDGVLNTEAFF. In DNA form, the CDR3 reads TGCGCCAGCAGCCGTATAAGAACAGATGGCGTTCTGAACACTGAAGCTTTCTTT. The V and J genes are TRBV5-1 and TRBJ1-1; D is undetermined. V lost 4 bases, J lost 0 bases, and 22 bases lay in between. This CDR3 contains 18 residues. Germline CDR1 is SGHRS and CDR2 is YFSETQ.

The rearrangement links TRBV7-2 to TRBJ2-2; D remains ambiguous. The CDR3 is 13 amino acids. V was shortened by 4 bases and J by 4 bases, with 7 bases between the two germline ends. Germline V gives CDR1 SGHTA, CDR2 FQGNSA. Here the CDR3 reads CASSSWGTGELFF. Here the CDR3 DNA reads TGTGCCAGCAGCTCCTGGGGCACCGGGGAGCTGTTTTTT. The whole variable domain, remainder taken from reference TRBV7-2 and TRBJ2-2, is GAGVSQSPSNKVTEKGKDVELRCDPISGHTALYWYRQSLGQGLEFLIYFQGNSAPDKSGLPSDRFSAERTGGSVSTLTIQRTQQEDSAVYLCASSSWGTGELFFGEGSRLTVL.

This chain connects TRBV6-1 to TRBJ1-2; 8 nucleotides align to TRBD1. The ends lost 5 bases at V and 3 bases at J; junction bases unmatched: 8. CDR3 length: 15 residues. Germline V gene lookup returns CDR1 MNHNS and CDR2 SASEGT. CDR3 residues: CASSRWTGKDYGYTF. The CDR3 nucleotides are TGTGCCAGCAGTAGGTGGACAGGGAAGGACTATGGCTACACCTTC.